This record concerns one T cell receptor (beta chain) sequence. Germline V gene data show CDR1 as MNHEY and CDR2 as SVGEGT. This CDR3 is 11 amino acids long. The V end lost 8 bases, the J end lost 2 bases, and 7 bases lay between the germline ends. TCR beta CDR3 regions were amplified from RNA transcripts. A set of HTBI primers served as the primers for a first-round RT-PCR of the TCR CDR3. Via MiXCR, TCRdb re-called the multiplex PCR reads, giving one row per CDR3 protein. The sample carries fewer than 750,000 distinct CDR3 sequences, around 15% recorded once. This sample stems from a study of T cells in Graves' hyperthyroidism and ophthalmopathy. Study in general: Sampling of peripheral blood happened at initial diagnosis, prior to any treatment.

Sequencing was performed on blood. The chain employs TRBV6-2 or TRBV6-3 and TRBJ2-7, with unresolved D. This sequence originates from a woman aged 40 to 49 with Graves' ophthalmopathy. This CDR3 is CASGVTYEQYF. DNA for the CDR3: TGTGCCAGCGGTGTCACCTACGAGCAGTACTTC.